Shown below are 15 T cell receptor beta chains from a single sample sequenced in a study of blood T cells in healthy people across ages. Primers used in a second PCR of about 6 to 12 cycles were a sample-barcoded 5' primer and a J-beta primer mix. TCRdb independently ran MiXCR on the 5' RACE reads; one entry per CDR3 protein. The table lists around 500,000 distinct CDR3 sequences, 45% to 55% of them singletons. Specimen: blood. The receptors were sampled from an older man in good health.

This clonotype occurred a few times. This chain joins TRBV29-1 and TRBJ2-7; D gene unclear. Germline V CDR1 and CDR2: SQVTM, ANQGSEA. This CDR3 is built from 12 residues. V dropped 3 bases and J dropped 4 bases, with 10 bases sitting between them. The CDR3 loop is CSVDSGTYEQYF. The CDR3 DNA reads TGCAGCGTTGATTCCGGCACGTACGAGCAGTACTTC.

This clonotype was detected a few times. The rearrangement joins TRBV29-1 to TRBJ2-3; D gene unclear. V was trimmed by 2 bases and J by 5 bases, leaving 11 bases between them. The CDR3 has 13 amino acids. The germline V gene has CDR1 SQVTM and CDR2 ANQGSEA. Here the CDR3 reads CSVERRAGDTQYF. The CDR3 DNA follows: TGCAGCGTTGAACGAAGGGCTGGAGATACGCAGTATTTT.

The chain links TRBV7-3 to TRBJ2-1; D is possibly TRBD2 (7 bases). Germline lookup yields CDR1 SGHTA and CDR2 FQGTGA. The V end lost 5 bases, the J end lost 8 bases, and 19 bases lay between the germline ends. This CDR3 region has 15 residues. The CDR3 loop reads CASSQEGGAIDEQFF. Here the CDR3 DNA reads TGTGCCAGCAGCCAAGAAGGGGGGGCTATCGATGAGCAGTTCTTC. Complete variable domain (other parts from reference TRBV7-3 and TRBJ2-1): GAGVSQTPSNKVTEKGKYVELRCDPISGHTALYWYRQSLGQGPEFLIYFQGTGAADDSGLPNDRFFAVRPEGSVSTLKIQRTERGDSAVYLCASSQEGGAIDEQFFGPGTRLTVL.

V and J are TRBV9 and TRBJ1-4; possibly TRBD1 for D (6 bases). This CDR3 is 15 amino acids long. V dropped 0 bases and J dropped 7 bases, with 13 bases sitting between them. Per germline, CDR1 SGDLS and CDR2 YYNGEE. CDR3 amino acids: CASSVEGQGREKLFF. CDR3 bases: TGTGCCAGCAGCGTAGAGGGGCAGGGGCGTGAAAAACTGTTTTTT. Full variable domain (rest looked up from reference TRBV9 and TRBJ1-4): DSGVTQTPKHLITATGQRVTLRCSPRSGDLSVYWYQQSLDQGLQFLIQYYNGEERAKGNILERFSAQQFPDLHSELNLSSLELGDSALYFCASSVEGQGREKLFFGSGTQLSVL.

The CDR3 spells CASSLDLGGRRNEKLFF. In DNA, the CDR3 is TGTGCCAGCAGCTTAGATTTGGGCGGGCGGAGAAATGAAAAACTGTTTTTT. The chain couples TRBV7-8 to TRBJ1-4; D uncertain. This CDR3 comprises 17 residues. V was clipped by 1 base and J by 5 bases, with 17 bases between them. In germline, CDR1 is SGHVS, CDR2 FQNEAQ.

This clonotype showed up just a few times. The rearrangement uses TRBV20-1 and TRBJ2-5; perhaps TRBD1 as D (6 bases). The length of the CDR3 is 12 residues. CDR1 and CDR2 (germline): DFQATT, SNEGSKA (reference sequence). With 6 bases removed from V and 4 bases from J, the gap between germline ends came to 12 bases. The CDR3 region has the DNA TGCAGTGCGGACAGTACCGTAGAGACCCAGTACTTC. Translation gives CSADSTVETQYF.

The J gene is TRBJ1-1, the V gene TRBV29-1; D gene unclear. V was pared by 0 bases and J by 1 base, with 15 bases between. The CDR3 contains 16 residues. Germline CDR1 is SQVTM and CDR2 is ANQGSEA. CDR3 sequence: CSVEDPKQGSNTEAFF. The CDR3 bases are TGCAGCGTTGAAGATCCTAAACAAGGGTCGAACACTGAAGCTTTCTTT. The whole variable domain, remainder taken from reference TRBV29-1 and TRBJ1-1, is SAVISQKPSRDICQRGTSLTIQCQVDSQVTMMFWYRQQPGQSLTLIATANQGSEATYESGFVIDKFPISRPNLTFSTLTVSNMSPEDSSIYLCSVEDPKQGSNTEAFFGQGTRLTVV.

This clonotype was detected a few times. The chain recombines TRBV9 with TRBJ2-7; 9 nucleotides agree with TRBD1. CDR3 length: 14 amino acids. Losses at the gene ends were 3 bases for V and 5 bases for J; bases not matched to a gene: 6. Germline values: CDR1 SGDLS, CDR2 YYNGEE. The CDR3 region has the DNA TGTGCCAGCAGCGCCTCGGGACAGGGCCACGAGCAGTACTTC. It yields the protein CASSASGQGHEQYF.

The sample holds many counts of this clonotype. For the CDR3, the DNA is TGCAGCGTTGAAGACGTACAGAACAATGAGCAGTTCTTC. Translating it yields CSVEDVQNNEQFF. The V and J genes are TRBV29-1 and TRBJ2-1; no reliable D call. The germline CDR1 and CDR2 sequences are SQVTM and ANQGSEA. The V gene lost 0 bases and the J gene lost 5 bases, with 8 bases spanning the gap. This CDR3 spans 13 amino acids.

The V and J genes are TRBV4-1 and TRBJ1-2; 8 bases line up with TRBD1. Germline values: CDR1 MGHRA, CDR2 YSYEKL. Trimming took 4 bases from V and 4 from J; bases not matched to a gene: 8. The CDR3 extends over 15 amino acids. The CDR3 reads CASSPGQGLTYGYTF. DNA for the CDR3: TGCGCCAGCAGCCCTGGACAGGGACTTACCTATGGCTACACCTTC.

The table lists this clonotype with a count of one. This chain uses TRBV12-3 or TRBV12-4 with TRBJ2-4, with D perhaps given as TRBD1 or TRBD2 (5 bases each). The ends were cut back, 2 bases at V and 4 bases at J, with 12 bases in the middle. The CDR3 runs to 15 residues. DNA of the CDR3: TGTGCCAGCAGTTTAAGGGGCGAGGGGAAAAACATTCAGTACTTC. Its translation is CASSLRGEGKNIQYF.

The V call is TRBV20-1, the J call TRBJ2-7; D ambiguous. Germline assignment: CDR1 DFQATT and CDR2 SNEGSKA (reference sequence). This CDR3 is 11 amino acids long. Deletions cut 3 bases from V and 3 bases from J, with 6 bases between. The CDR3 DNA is TGCAGTGCTAGTATGGACTACGAGCAGTACTTC. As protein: CSASMDYEQYF.

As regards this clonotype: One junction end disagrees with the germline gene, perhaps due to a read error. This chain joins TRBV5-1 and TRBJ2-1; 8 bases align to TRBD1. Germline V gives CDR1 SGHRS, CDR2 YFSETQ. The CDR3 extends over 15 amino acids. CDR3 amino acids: CASSWGTGSYNEQFF. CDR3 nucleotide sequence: TGTGCCAGCAGCTGGGGGACAGGATCCTACAATGAGCAGTTCTTC. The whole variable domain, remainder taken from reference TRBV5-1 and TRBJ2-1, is KAGVTQTPRYLIKTRGQQVTLSCSPISGHRSVSWYQQTPGQGLQFLFEYFSETQRNKGNFPGRFSGRQFSNSRSEMNVSTLELGDSALYLCASSWGTGSYNEQFFGPGTRLTVL.

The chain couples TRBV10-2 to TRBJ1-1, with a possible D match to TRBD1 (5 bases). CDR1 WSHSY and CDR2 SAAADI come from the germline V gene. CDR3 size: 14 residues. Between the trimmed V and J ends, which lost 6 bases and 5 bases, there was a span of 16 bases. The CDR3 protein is CASSHEGGATEAFF. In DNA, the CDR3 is TGCGCCAGCAGCCACGAGGGCGGGGCGACTGAAGCTTTCTTT.

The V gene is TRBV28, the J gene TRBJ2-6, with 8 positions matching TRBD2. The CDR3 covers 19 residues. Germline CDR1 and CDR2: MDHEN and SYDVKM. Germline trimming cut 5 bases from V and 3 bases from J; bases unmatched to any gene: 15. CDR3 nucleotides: TGTGCCAGCAGTCCTCCCCCCCAGGGACTAGTAAGTGGGGCCAACGTCCTGACTTTC. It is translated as CASSPPPQGLVSGANVLTF.